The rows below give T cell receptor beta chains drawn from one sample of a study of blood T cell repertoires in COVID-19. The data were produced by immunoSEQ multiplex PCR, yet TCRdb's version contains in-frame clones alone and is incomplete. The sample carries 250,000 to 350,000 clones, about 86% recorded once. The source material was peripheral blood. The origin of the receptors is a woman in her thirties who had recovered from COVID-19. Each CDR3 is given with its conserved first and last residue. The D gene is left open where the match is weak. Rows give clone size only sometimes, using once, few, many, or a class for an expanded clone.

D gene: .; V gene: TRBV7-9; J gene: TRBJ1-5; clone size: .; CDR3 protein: CASSFTETNQPQHF; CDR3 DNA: TGTGCCAGCAGCTTCACAGAAACTAATCAGCCCCAGCATTTT
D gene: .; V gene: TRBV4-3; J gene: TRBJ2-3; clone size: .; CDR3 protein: CASSQFSDPDTQYF; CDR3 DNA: TGCGCCAGCAGCCAATTTAGCGATCCGGATACGCAGTATTTT
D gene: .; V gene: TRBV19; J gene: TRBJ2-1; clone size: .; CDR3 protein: CASSTPGWEQIYNEQFF; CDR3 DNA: TGTGCCAGTAGTACCCCAGGGTGGGAACAAATTTACAATGAGCAGTTCTTC
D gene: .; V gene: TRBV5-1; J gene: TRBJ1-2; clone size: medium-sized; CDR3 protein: CASSLGQGVSNYGYTF; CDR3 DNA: TGCGCCAGCAGCTTGGGCCAGGGTGTCTCTAACTATGGCTACACCTTC
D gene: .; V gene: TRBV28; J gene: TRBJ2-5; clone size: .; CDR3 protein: CASSLSGLYQETQYF; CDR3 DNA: TGTGCCAGCAGTCTCTCAGGGCTATACCAAGAGACCCAGTACTTC
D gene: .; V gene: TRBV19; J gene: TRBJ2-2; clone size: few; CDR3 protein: CASSPRQGTGELFF; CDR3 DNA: TGTGCCAGTAGTCCCCGTCAGGGCACCGGGGAGCTGTTTTTT
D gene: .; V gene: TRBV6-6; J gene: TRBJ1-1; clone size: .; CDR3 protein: CASSYFRGNTEAFF; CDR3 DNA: TGTGCCAGCAGTTACTTCAGGGGGAACACTGAAGCTTTCTTT
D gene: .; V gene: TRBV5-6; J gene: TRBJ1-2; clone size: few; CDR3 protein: CASSVGVGVGYTF; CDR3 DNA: TGTGCCAGCAGCGTGGGGGTAGGGGTAGGCTACACCTTC
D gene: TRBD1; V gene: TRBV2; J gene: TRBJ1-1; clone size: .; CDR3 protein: CASSRQGNEAFF; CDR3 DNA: TGTGCCAGCAGTAGACAGGGGAATGAAGCTTTCTTT
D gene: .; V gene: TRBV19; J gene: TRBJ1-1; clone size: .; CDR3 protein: CASSYNRDTEAFF; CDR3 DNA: TGTGCCAGTAGCTATAACAGGGACACTGAAGCTTTCTTT
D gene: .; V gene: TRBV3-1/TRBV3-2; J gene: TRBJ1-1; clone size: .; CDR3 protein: CASSQDPGINTEAFF; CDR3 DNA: TGTGCCAGCAGCCAAGATCCCGGGATTAACACTGAAGCTTTCTTT
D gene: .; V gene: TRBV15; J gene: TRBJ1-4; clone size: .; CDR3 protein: CATSLKTTNEKLFF; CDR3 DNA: TGTGCCACCAGCCTAAAAACAACTAATGAAAAACTGTTTTTT
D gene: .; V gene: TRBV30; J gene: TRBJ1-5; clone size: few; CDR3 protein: CAWEGGLGPQHF; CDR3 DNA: TGTGCCTGGGAAGGAGGCCTAGGGCCCCAGCATTTT
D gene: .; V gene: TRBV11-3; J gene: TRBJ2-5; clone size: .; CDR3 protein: CASSLSYGNQETQYF; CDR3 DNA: TGTGCCAGCAGCTTATCTTACGGGAATCAAGAGACCCAGTACTTC
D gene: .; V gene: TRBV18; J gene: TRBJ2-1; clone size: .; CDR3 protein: CASSPPGYNEQFF; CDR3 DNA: TGTGCCAGCTCACCACCCGGGTACAATGAGCAGTTCTTC
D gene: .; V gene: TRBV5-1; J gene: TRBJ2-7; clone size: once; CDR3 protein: CASSLEKTGYEQYF; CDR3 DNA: TGCGCCAGCAGCTTGGAAAAGACAGGCTACGAGCAGTACTTC
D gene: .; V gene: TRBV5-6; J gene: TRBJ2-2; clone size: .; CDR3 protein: CASSPTGFGELFF; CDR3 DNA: TGTGCCAGCAGCCCTACAGGTTTCGGGGAGCTGTTTTTT
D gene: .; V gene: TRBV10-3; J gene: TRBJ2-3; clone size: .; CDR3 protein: CAISESTQGTDTQYF; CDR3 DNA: TGTGCCATCAGTGAGTCAACGCAGGGCACAGATACGCAGTATTTT
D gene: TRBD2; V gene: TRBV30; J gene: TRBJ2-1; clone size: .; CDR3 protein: CAWSAPWAGGSQFF; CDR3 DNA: TGTGCCTGGAGTGCCCCCTGGGCGGGGGGATCGCAGTTCTTC
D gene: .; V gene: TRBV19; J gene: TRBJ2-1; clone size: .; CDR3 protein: CASSYGAYNEQFF; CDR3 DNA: TGTGCCAGTAGTTACGGAGCCTACAATGAGCAGTTCTTC
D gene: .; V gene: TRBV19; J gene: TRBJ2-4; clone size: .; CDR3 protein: CASSPSYPTRWSDIQYF; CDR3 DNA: TGTGCCAGTAGTCCTTCATACCCCACAAGGTGGAGTGACATTCAGTACTTC
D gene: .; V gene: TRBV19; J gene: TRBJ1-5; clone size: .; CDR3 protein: CASKLSGNQPQHF; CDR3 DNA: TGTGCCAGTAAGTTATCGGGCAATCAGCCCCAGCATTTT
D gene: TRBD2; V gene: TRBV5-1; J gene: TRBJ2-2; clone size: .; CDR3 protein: CASSGTSDPRTGELFF; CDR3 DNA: TGCGCCAGCAGCGGGACTAGCGACCCGAGGACCGGGGAGCTGTTTTTT
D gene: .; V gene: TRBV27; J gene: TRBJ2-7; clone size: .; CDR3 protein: CASSLSWGPYEQYF; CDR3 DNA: TGTGCCAGCAGTTTATCCTGGGGGCCCTACGAGCAGTACTTC
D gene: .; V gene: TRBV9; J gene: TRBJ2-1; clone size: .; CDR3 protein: CASSVALLPLEQFF; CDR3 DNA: TGTGCCAGCAGCGTCGCACTACTCCCCCTTGAGCAGTTCTTC
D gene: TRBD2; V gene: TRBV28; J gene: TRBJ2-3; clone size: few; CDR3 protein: CASSLREGRTDTQYF; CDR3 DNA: TGTGCCAGCAGTTTGCGGGAGGGCCGTACAGATACGCAGTATTTT
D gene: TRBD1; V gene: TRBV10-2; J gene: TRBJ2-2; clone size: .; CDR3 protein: CASSEQGAGELFF; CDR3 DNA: TGCGCCAGCAGTGAGCAGGGGGCCGGGGAGCTGTTTTTT
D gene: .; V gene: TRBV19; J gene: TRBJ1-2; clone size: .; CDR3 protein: CASNAERTVRRYTF; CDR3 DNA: TGTGCCAGCAACGCGGAGCGGACAGTTAGGCGCTACACCTTC
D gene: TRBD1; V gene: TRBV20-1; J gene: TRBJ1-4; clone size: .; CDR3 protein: CSASPGQGDEKLFF; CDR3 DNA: TGCAGTGCTAGTCCGGGACAGGGAGATGAAAAACTGTTTTTT
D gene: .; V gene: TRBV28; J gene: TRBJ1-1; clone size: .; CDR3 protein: CASSSPGTGSEAFF; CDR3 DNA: TGTGCCAGCAGTTCCCCCGGAACAGGGTCTGAAGCTTTCTTT
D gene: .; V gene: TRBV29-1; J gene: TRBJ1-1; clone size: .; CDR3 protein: CSVGGGIRDEAFF; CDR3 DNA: TGCAGCGTCGGAGGCGGCATTCGTGATGAAGCTTTCTTT
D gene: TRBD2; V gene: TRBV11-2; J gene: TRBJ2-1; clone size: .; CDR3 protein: CASSLRTSVGNEQFF; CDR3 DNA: TGTGCCAGCAGCTTAAGGACTAGCGTAGGCAATGAGCAGTTCTTC
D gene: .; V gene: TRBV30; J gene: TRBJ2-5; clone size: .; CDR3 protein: CAWRHLETQYF; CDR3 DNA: TGTGCCTGGAGACACCTGGAGACCCAGTACTTC
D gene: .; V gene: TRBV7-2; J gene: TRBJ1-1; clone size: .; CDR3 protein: CASSLRQMNTEAFF; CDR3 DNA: TGTGCCAGCAGCTTGAGACAGATGAACACTGAAGCTTTCTTT
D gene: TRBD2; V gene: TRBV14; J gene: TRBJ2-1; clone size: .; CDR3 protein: CASSAGLQQFF; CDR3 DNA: TGTGCCAGCAGCGCGGGACTACAGCAGTTCTTC
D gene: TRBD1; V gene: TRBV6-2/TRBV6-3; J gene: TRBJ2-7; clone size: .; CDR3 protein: CASSYRDSYEQYF; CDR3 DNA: TGTGCCAGCAGTTATCGGGACAGCTACGAGCAGTACTTC
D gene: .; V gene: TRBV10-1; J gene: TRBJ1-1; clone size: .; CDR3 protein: CASSAGRGKRTEAFF; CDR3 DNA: TGCGCCAGCAGTGCTGGGAGAGGGAAAAGGACTGAAGCTTTCTTT
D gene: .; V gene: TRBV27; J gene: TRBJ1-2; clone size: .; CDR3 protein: CASSLSGVTYGYTF; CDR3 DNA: TGTGCCAGCAGTTTATCAGGAGTGACCTATGGCTACACCTTC
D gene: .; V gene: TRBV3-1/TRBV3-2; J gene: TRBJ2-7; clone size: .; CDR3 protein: CASSLTGYEQYF; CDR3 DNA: TGTGCCAGCAGCCTTACAGGGTACGAGCAGTACTTC
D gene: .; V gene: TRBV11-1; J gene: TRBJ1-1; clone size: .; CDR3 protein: CASSFVNTEAFF; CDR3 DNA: TGTGCCAGCAGCTTCGTGAACACTGAAGCTTTCTTT
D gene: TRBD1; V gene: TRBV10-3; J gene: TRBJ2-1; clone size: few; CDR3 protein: CAISGARGQAEQFF; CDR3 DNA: TGTGCCATCAGTGGCGCCAGGGGACAGGCGGAGCAGTTCTTC
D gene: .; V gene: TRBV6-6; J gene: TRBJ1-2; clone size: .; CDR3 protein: CASSYVTSYGYTF; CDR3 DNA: TGTGCCAGCAGTTACGTGACAAGCTATGGCTACACCTTC
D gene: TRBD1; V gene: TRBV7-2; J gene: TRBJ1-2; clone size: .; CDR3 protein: CASSLGGQYYGYTF; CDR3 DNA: TGTGCCAGCAGCTTAGGGGGACAGTACTATGGCTACACCTTC
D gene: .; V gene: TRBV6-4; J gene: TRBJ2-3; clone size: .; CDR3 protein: CASRQSLSTDTQYF; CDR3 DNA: TGTGCCAGCAGGCAAAGCCTAAGCACAGATACGCAGTATTTT
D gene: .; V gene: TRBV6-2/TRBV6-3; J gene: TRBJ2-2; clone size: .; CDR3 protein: CASSYSAREFGELFF; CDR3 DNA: TGTGCCAGCAGTTACTCGGCTAGAGAGTTTGGGGAGCTGTTTTTT
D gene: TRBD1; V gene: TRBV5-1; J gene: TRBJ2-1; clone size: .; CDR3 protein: CASSGGQGIYNEQFF; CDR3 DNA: TGCGCCAGCAGCGGCGGACAGGGAATCTACAATGAGCAGTTCTTC